Below are 4 T cell receptor beta chains sequenced from a single sample in a study of cytomegalovirus exposure and HLA in healthy donors. In the PCR, 60 Vbeta and 13 Jbeta primers were used. Repertoires were generated with immunoSEQ multiplex PCR, while TCRdb's copy carries only in-frame clones and drops some. The profile shows 100,000 to 120,000 clones, around 72% of them singletons. Sequencing was performed on PBMCs. The source is a male donor in good health and CMV-seronegative.

The chain combines TRBV7-6 with TRBJ2-7, with TRBD1 matching over 10 bases. CDR3 size: 15 residues. The V gene's germline CDR1 is SGHVS and CDR2 FNYEAQ. J lost 2 bases, V lost 0 bases, and 1 base had no gene match. The CDR3 here is CASSLAGTGAYEQYF. In DNA, the CDR3 is TGTGCCAGCAGCTTAGCAGGGACAGGGGCCTACGAGCAGTACTTC.

The genes are TRBV9 and TRBJ1-1, with TRBD1 matching 10 bases. This CDR3 spans 15 amino acids. J gave up 5 bases and V 0 bases, and 4 bases lay outside the gene matches. Germline CDR1 SGDLS, CDR2 YYNGEE. Written as DNA, the CDR3 is TGTGCCAGCAGCGTAGAGGGACAGGGGCAGACTGAAGCTTTCTTT. This codes for CASSVEGQGQTEAFF.

This chain connects TRBV6-6 to TRBJ2-7, with TRBD2 identical over 7 bases. Germline V gene sequence: CDR1 MNHNY, CDR2 SVGAGI (reference sequence). The CDR3 is made up of 13 amino acids. J was trimmed by 4 bases and V by 2 bases; bases with no gene match: 2. CDR3 in DNA: TGTGCCAGCAGTTACGCGGGAGTTTACGAGCAGTACTTC. Amino acid sequence: CASSYAGVYEQYF.

The CDR3 loop is CASSSGTKSYEQYF. In DNA, the CDR3 is TGTGCCAGCTCTAGCGGGACCAAATCCTACGAGCAGTACTTC. The gene calls are TRBV18 and TRBJ2-7, with 8 nucleotides matching TRBD2. CDR1 is KGHSH, CDR2 LQKENI, per germline. The CDR3 length is 14 residues. Unmatched junction bases numbered 5, after V lost 6 bases and J lost 1 base. The full variable domain, rest sourced from reference TRBV18 and TRBJ2-7, is NAGVMQNPRHLVRRRGQEARLRCSPMKGHSHVYWYRQLPEEGLKFMVYLQKENIIDESGMPKERFSAEFPKEGPSILRIQQVVRGDSAAYFCASSSGTKSYEQYFGPGTRLTVT.